What follows is one T cell receptor beta chain and its context. Sequencing was performed with immunoSEQ multiplex PCR; in TCRdb, only in-frame clones are kept and a portion is missing. Of under 300,000 clones in the sample, about 88% are singletons; the top ten hold just under 1%. This sample is drawn from a study of blood T cell repertoires in COVID-19. About the study: The samples span acute and convalescent COVID-19 from the United States, Italy and Spain.

Germline values: CDR1 MRHNA, CDR2 SNTAGT. The CDR3 spans 16 residues. Unmatched junction bases numbered 8, after V lost 7 bases and J lost 4 bases. The V gene is TRBV6-4, the J gene TRBJ2-1; TRBD2 agrees at 12 bases. This receptor was obtained from a woman aged 40 to 50 who had recovered from COVID-19. The sequencing sample was made of peripheral blood. In DNA form, the CDR3 reads TGTGCCAGCACACCCCACGGGACTAGCGGGTACAATGAGCAGTTCTTC. Protein product: CASTPHGTSGYNEQFF.